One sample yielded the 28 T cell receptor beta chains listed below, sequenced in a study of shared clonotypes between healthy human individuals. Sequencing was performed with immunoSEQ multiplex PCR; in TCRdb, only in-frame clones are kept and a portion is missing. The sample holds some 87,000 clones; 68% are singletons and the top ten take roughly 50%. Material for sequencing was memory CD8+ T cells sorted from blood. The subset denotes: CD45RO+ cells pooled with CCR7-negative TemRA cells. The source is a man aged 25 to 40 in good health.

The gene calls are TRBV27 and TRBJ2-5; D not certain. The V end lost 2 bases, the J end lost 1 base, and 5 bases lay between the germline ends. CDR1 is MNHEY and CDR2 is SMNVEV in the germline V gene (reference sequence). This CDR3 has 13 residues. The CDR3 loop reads CASSLTSQETQYF. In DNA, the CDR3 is TGTGCCAGCAGTTTAACTTCCCAAGAGACCCAGTACTTC.

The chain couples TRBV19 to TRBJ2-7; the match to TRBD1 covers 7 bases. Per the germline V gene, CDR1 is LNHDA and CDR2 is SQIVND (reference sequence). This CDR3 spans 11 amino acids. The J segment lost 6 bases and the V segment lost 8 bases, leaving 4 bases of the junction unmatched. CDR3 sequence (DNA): TGTGCCAGTTCGACAGGGTCCGAGCAGTACTTC. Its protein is CASSTGSEQYF.

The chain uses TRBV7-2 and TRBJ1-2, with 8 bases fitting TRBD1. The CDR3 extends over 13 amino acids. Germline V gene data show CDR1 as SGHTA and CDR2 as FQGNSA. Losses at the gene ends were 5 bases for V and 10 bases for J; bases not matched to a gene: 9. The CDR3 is CASSQDRATTYTF. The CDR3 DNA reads TGTGCCAGCAGCCAGGACAGGGCTACTACCTACACCTTC.

This chain's CDR3 is CSVRLTGVGDTQYF. CDR3 bases: TGCAGCGTTCGGTTGACAGGGGTTGGAGATACGCAGTATTTT. V is TRBV29-1 and J is TRBJ2-3; TRBD1 matches 8 bases. The V gene end was trimmed by 5 bases and the J gene end by 5 bases; junction bases not matched to a gene: 9. The V gene's germline CDR1 is SQVTM and CDR2 ANQGSEA. The CDR3 totals 14 residues.

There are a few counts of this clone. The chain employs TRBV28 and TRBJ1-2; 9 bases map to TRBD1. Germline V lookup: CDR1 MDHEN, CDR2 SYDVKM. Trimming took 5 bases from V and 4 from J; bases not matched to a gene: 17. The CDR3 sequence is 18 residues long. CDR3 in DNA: TGTGCCAGCAGTGATTTGGACCAGGGACAGGGCTATAGCTATGGCTACACCTTC. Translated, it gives CASSDLDQGQGYSYGYTF.

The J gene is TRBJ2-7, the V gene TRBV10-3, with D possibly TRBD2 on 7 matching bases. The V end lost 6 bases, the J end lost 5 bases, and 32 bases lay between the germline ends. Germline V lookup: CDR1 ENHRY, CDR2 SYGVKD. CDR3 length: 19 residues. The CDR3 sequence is CAIRGTRQAGEGPQNEQYF. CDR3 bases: TGTGCCATCAGGGGGACACGACAGGCGGGGGAGGGCCCTCAGAACGAGCAGTACTTC.

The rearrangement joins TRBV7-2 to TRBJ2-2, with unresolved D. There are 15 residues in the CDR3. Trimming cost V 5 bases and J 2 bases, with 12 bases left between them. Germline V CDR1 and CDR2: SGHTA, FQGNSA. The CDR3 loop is CASSPRSTNTGELFF. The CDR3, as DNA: TGTGCCAGCAGCCCCCGGTCTACCAACACCGGGGAGCTGTTTTTT.

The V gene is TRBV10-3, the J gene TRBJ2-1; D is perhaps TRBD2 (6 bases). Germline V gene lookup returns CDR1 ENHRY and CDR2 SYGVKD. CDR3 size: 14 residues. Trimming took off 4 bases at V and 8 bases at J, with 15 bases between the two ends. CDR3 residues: CAISGGDRVDEQFF. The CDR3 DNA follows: TGTGCCATCAGTGGGGGGGACCGGGTCGATGAGCAGTTCTTC.

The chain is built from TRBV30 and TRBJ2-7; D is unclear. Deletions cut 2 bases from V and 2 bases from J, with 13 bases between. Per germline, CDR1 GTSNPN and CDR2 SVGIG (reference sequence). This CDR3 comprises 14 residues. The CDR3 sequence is CAWSPKAGTYEQYF. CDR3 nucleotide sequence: TGTGCCTGGAGTCCAAAGGCTGGCACCTACGAGCAGTACTTC. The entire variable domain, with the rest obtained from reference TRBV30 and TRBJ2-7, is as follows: SQTIHQWPATLVQPVGSPLSLECTVEGTSNPNLYWYRQAAGRGLQLLFYSVGIGQISSEVPQNLSASRPQDRQFILSSKKLLLSDSGFYLCAWSPKAGTYEQYFGPGTRLTVT.

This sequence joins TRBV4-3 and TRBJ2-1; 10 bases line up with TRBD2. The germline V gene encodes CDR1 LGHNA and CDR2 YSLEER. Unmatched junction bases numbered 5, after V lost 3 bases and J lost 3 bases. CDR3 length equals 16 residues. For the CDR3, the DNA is TGCGCCAGCAGCCAGAGAACTAGCGGGATCTACAATGAGCAGTTCTTC. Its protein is CASSQRTSGIYNEQFF.

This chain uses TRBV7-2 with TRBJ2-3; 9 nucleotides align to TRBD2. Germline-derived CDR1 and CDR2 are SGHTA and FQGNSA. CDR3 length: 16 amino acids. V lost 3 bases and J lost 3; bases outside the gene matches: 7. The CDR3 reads CASSFIAGARTDTQYF. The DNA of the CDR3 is TGTGCCAGCAGCTTCATAGCGGGAGCCCGTACAGATACGCAGTATTTT.

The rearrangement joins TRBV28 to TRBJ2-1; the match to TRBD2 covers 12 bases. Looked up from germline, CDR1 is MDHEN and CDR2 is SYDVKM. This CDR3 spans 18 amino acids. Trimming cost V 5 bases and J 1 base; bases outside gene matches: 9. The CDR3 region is CASSPLTSGSRSYNEQFF. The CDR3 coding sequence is TGTGCCAGCAGTCCCCTGACTAGCGGGAGTCGGTCCTACAATGAGCAGTTCTTC.

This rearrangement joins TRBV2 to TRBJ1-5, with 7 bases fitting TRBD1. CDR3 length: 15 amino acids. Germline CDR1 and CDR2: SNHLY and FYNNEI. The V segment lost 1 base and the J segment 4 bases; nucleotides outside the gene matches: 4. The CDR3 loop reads CASSEVGTDNQPQHF. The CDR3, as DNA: TGTGCCAGCAGTGAAGTTGGGACAGATAATCAGCCCCAGCATTTT.

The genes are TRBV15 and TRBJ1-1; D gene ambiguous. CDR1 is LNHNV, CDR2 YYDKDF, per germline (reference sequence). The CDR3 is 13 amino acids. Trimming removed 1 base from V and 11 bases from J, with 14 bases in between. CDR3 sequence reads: CATSRGKQSWAFF. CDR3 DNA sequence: TGTGCCACCAGCAGAGGGAAACAATCGTGGGCTTTCTTT.

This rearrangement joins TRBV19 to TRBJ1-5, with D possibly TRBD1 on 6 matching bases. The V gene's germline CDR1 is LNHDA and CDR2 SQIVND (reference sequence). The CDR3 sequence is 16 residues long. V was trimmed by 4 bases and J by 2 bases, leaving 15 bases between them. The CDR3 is CASSTSLGGGNQPQHF. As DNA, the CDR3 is TGTGCCAGTAGTACCTCTTTAGGGGGGGGCAATCAGCCCCAGCATTTT.

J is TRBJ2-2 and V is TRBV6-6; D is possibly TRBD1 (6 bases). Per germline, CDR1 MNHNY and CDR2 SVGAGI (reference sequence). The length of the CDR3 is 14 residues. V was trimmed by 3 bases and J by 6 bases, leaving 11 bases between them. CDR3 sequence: CASSYTGSPGELFF. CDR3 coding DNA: TGTGCCAGCAGTTATACAGGGAGTCCCGGGGAGCTGTTTTTT.

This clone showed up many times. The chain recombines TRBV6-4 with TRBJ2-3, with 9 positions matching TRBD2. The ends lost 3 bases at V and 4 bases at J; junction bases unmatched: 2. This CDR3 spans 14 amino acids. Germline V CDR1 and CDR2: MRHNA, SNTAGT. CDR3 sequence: CASSESSGADTQYF. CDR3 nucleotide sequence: TGTGCCAGCAGTGAATCTAGCGGGGCAGATACGCAGTATTTT.

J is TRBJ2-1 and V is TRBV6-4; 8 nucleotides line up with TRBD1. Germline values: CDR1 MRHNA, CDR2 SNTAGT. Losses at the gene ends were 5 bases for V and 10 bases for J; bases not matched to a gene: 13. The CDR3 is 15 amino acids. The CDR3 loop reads CASSLGTGAGGEQFF. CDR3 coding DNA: TGTGCCAGCAGTCTTGGGACAGGAGCCGGCGGGGAGCAGTTCTTC.

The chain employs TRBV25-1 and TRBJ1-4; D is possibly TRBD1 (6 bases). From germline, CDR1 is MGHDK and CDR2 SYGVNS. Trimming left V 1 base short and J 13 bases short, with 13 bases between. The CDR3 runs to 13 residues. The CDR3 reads CASSEFQGNGLFF. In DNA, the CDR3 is TGTGCCAGCAGTGAATTTCAGGGGAATGGACTGTTTTTT.

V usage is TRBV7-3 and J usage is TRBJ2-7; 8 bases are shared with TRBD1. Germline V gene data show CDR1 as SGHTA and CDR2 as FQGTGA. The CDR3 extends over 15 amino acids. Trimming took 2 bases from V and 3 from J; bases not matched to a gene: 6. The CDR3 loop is CASSLGQGPIYEQYF. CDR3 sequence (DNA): TGTGCCAGCAGCTTAGGACAGGGCCCGATCTACGAGCAGTACTTC.

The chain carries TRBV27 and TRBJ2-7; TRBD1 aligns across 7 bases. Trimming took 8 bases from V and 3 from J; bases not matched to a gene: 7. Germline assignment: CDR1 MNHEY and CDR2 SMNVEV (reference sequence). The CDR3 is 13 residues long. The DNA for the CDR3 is TGTGCCAGCGGGTACAGGGGCGACTACGAGCAGTACTTC. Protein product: CASGYRGDYEQYF.

The CDR3 protein is CASSPRVRAYGYTF. DNA for the CDR3: TGTGCCAGCAGCCCTCGGGTCCGAGCGTATGGCTACACCTTC. The genes are TRBV11-2 and TRBJ1-2; the D is unclear. V lost 5 bases to trimming and J lost 5 bases, with 15 bases between them. This CDR3 region has 14 residues. CDR1 is SGHAT, CDR2 FQNNGV, per germline.

CDR3 DNA: TGTGCCAGCAGCGGGGAAGGGACTAGCGGGAGGCCGCAGTATTTT. It yields the protein CASSGEGTSGRPQYF. This sequence joins TRBV7-8 and TRBJ2-3; 15 bases map to TRBD2. This CDR3 has 15 residues. Germline values: CDR1 SGHVS, CDR2 FQNEAQ. Trimming at V came to 5 bases and at J to 10 bases, leaving 7 bases not matched to a gene. The full variable domain, in which reference TRBV7-8 and TRBJ2-3 provide the parts outside the CDR3, is GAGVSQSPRYKVAKRGQDVALRCDPISGHVSLFWYQQALGQGPEFLTYFQNEAQLDKSGLPSDRFFAERPEGSVSTLKIQRTQQEDSAVYLCASSGEGTSGRPQYFGPGTRLTVL.

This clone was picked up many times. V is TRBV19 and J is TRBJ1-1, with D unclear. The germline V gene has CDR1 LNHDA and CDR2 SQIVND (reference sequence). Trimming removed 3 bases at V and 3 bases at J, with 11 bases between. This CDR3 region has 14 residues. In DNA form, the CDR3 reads TGTGCCAGTAGTATCGGTGGCGGGGACACTGAAGCTTTCTTT. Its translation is CASSIGGGDTEAFF. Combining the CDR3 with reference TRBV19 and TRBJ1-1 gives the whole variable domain DGGITQSPKYLFRKEGQNVTLSCEQNLNHDAMYWYRQDPGQGLRLIYYSQIVNDFQKGDIAEGYSVSREKKESFPLTVTSAQKNPTAFYLCASSIGGGDTEAFFGQGTRLTVV.

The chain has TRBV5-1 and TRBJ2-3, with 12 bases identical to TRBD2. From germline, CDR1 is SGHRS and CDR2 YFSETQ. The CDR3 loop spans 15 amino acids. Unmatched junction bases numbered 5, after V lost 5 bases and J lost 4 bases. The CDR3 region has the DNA TGCGCCAGCAGGTTGACTAGCGGGAGTGCAGATACGCAGTATTTT. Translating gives CASRLTSGSADTQYF.

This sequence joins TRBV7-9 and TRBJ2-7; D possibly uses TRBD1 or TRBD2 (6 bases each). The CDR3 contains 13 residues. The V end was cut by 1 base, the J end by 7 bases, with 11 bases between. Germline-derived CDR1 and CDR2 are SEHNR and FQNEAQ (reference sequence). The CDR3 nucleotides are TGTGCCAGCAGCTTAGGGGGGCGGGGTGAGCAGTACTTC. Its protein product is CASSLGGRGEQYF.

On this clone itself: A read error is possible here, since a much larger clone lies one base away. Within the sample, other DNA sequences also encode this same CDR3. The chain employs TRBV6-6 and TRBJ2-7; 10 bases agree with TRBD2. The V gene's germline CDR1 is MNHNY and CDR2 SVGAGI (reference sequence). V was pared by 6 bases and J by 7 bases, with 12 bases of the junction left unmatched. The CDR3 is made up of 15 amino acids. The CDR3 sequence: CASSLSAGGPGEQYF. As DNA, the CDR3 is TGTGCCAGCAGCCTCTCAGCGGGAGGGCCGGGAGAGCAGTACTTC.

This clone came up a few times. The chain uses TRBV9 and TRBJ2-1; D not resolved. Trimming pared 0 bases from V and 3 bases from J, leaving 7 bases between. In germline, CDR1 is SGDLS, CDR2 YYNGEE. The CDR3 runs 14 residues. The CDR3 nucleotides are TGTGCCAGCAGCGTAGAGGCAGACTACAATGAGCAGTTCTTC. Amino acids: CASSVEADYNEQFF.